These 3 T cell receptor beta chains share one sample of origin, sequenced in a study of cytomegalovirus exposure and HLA in healthy donors. A multiplex PCR was run with 60 Vbeta primers and 13 Jbeta primers. Profiled with immunoSEQ multiplex PCR; TCRdb holds only in-frame clones, not every one. The listing records about 200,000 clones. Sequencing was performed on PBMCs. Receptors were obtained from a boy between 10 and 17 years old in good health and CMV-seronegative.

Here the CDR3 reads CASSVGALDAGQYF. Here the CDR3 DNA reads TGTGCCAGCAGCGTAGGAGCTCTCGACGCGGGGCAGTACTTC. The chain uses TRBV9 and TRBJ2-7, with D perhaps TRBD2 (5 bases). Trimming took off 0 bases at V and 9 bases at J, with 16 bases between the two ends. The length of the CDR3 is 14 residues. Germline values: CDR1 SGDLS, CDR2 YYNGEE.

As for this clone: The same CDR3 also results from other DNA sequences found in this sample. The chain is built from TRBV30 and TRBJ2-5; D is possibly TRBD2 (5 bases). Per the germline V gene, CDR1 is GTSNPN and CDR2 is SVGIG (reference sequence). The CDR3 runs 12 residues. Trimming pared 0 bases from V and 5 bases from J, leaving 7 bases between. CDR3 sequence: CAWSVREETQYF. The CDR3 nucleotides are TGTGCCTGGAGTGTAAGGGAGGAGACCCAGTACTTC.

This chain connects TRBV6-6 to TRBJ1-5; 8 nucleotides match TRBD1. The length of the CDR3 is 15 residues. Germline CDR1 is MNHNY and CDR2 is SVGAGI (reference sequence). Germline trimming cut 2 bases from V and 6 bases from J; bases unmatched to any gene: 6. DNA for the CDR3: TGTGCCAGCAGTTACCTGGACAGGGTTGGTCAGCCCCAGCATTTT. Its translation is CASSYLDRVGQPQHF.